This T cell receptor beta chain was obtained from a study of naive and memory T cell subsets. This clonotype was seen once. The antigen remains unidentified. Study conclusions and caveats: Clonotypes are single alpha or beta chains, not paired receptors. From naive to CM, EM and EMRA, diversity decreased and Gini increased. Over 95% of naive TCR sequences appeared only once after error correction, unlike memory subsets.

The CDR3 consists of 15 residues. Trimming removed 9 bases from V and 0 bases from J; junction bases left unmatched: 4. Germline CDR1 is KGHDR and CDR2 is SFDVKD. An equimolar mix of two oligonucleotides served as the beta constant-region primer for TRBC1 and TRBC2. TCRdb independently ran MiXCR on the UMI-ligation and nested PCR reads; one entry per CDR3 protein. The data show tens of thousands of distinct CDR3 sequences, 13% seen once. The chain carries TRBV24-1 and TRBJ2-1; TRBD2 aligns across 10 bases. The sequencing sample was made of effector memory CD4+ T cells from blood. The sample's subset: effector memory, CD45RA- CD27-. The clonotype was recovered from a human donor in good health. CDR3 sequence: CATGRLAGSYNEQFF. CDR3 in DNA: TGTGCCACCGGCAGACTAGCGGGCTCCTACAATGAGCAGTTCTTC.